This T cell receptor (beta chain) emerged from a study of T cells in women clearing cervical HPV infection. TCRdb's copy holds only in-frame clones and misses some; the assay was immunoSEQ multiplex PCR. This sample contains tens of thousands of clones. General study results and limits: Cases carried less TRBV6-7 than controls: about 0.1% versus 0.15%.

Trimming removed 1 base at V and 0 bases at J, with 8 bases between. The length of the CDR3 is 14 residues. Germline CDR1 SGHRS, CDR2 YFSETQ. As to this clone: Its specificity is unknown. The read gets to within 3 residues of the CDR3 end, and the germline J gene fills in the rest.

The sequenced material came from blood buffy coat. The receptor's source is a woman between 18 and 75 years old with a cervical HPV16 infection that either progressed to CIN3+ or cleared (not recorded which). The chain employs TRBV5-1 and TRBJ2-7, with D possibly matching TRBD1 (5 bases). The covered CDR3 bases are TGCGCCAGCAGCTTGCAGGGTTACTCCTACGAG. This codes for CASSLQGYSYE. The CDR3 reads in full as CASSLQGYSYEQYF.